What follows are 10 T cell receptor beta chains derived from one specimen sequenced in a study of T cell responses to AZD1222 COVID-19 vaccine listed by TCRdb under 2021. What this sample's time point label stands for: baseline before first vaccination. This sample's treatment or condition label indicates: meningococcal conjugate vaccine given as trial control. The receptor library was made with the immunoSEQ multiplex PCR assay. TCRdb carries this immuneACCESS record with in-frame sequences only. Its versions omit some clonotypes, under half of them owing to an unresolved V gene in the studies checked, with the rest unexplained. The sample table records approximately 150,000 clones; approximately 93% of these occur just once. Around 0.85% of the sample lies in the top ten. Source: peripheral blood, taken on day 0 of MenACWY control vaccination. The receptors stem from an adult in good health.

V and J are TRBV5-1 and TRBJ2-6, with D possibly being TRBD2 (6 bases). Per the germline V gene, CDR1 is SGHRS and CDR2 is YFSETQ. This CDR3 spans 22 amino acids. Trimming stripped 0 bases from V and 0 bases from J, with 25 bases between. CDR3 nucleotide sequence: TGCGCCAGCAGCTTGGCCAACCGGGCCCGCGGGGCCCTCTTCTCTGGGGCCAACGTCCTGACTTTC. Amino acid sequence: CASSLANRARGALFSGANVLTF.

CDR3 residues: CASSPSGNQPQHF. The CDR3 region has the DNA TGTGCCAGCAGCCCCTCAGGAAATCAGCCCCAGCATTTT. The chain combines TRBV3-1 (or the pseudogene TRBV3-2) with TRBJ1-5, with D unresolved. Germline CDR1 reads LGHDT; CDR2 reads YNNKEL (reference sequence). This CDR3 spans 13 amino acids. Trimming shortened V by 4 bases and J by 4 bases, and 8 bases separated the two germline ends.

The count of this clone is one. This chain's CDR3 is CASSGTGVQPQHF. CDR3 coding DNA: TGTGCCAGCAGCGGGACAGGGGTTCAGCCCCAGCATTTT. The chain combines TRBV28 with TRBJ1-5, with TRBD1 identical over 10 bases. Losses at the gene ends were 6 bases for V and 6 bases for J; bases not matched to a gene: 2. This CDR3 is 13 amino acids long. Germline CDR1 reads MDHEN; CDR2 reads SYDVKM. The full variable domain, completed using reference TRBV28 and TRBJ1-5, is DVKVTQSSRYLVKRTGEKVFLECVQDMDHENMFWYRQDPGLGLRLIYFSYDVKMKEKGDIPEGYSVSREKKERFSLILESASTNQTSMYLCASSGTGVQPQHFGDGTRLSIL.

This clone was observed a single time. V gene TRBV12-3 or TRBV12-4 combines with J gene TRBJ1-6; D unclear. This CDR3 is 13 amino acids long. V gave up 6 bases and J gave up 9 bases, with 12 bases separating them. DNA for the CDR3: TGTGCCAGCAGCAAAATGGACGGTTCACCCCTCCACTTT. This codes for CASSKMDGSPLHF.

J is TRBJ2-7 and V is TRBV5-1; D may be TRBD1 or TRBD2 (5 bases each). The CDR3 contains 15 residues. Looked up from germline, CDR1 is SGHRS and CDR2 is YFSETQ. Trimming took 2 bases from V and 8 from J, leaving 20 bases between them. CDR3 coding DNA: TGCGCCAGCAGCTTAGGAACGGGAAGACCGGGACAGCAGTACTTC. It yields the protein CASSLGTGRPGQQYF.

The chain employs TRBV27 and TRBJ1-3; TRBD1 is a possible D gene (5 bases). Germline V CDR1 and CDR2: MNHEY, SMNVEV (reference sequence). This CDR3 spans 16 amino acids. V was cut by 0 bases and J by 0 bases, with 9 bases left in between. CDR3 in DNA: TGTGCCAGCAGTTTATCGGGGGTGACCTCTGGAAACACCATATATTTT. Protein sequence: CASSLSGVTSGNTIYF.

The chain combines TRBV7-2 with TRBJ1-3, with unresolved D. Trimming shortened V by 5 bases and J by 0 bases, and 11 bases separated the two germline ends. Germline V gives CDR1 SGHTA, CDR2 FQGNSA. The CDR3 runs to 15 residues. DNA for the CDR3: TGTGCCAGCAGCCGTCTATTTGGCTCTGGAAACACCATATATTTT. Its protein product is CASSRLFGSGNTIYF. Variable domain in full (rest from reference TRBV7-2 and TRBJ1-3): GAGVSQSPSNKVTEKGKDVELRCDPISGHTALYWYRQSLGQGLEFLIYFQGNSAPDKSGLPSDRFSAERTGGSVSTLTIQRTQQEDSAVYLCASSRLFGSGNTIYFGEGSWLTVV.

The V gene is TRBV3-1 (or the pseudogene TRBV3-2), the J gene TRBJ2-5; D is perhaps TRBD1 or TRBD2 (5 bases each). The CDR3 covers 15 residues. V was clipped by 4 bases and J by 5 bases, with 17 bases between them. Germline CDR1 and CDR2: LGHDT and YNNKEL (reference sequence). The CDR3 DNA reads as TGTGCCAGCAGCCCTGGGGACCGCGCAATGGAGACCCAGTACTTC. Translating gives CASSPGDRAMETQYF.

CDR3 in amino acids: CASSPTGVGNEKLFF. DNA for the CDR3: TGTGCCAGCAGCCCGACAGGGGTGGGTAATGAAAAACTGTTTTTT. V and J are TRBV5-5 and TRBJ1-4; 8 bases match TRBD1. J gave up 4 bases and V 4 bases, and 6 bases lay outside the gene matches. Per the germline V gene, CDR1 is SGHKS and CDR2 is YYEKEE (reference sequence). The CDR3 covers 15 residues.

The J gene is TRBJ2-7, the V gene TRBV11-2; D is undetermined. The CDR3 has 13 residues. Germline values: CDR1 SGHAT, CDR2 FQNNGV. The V end lost 5 bases, the J end lost 3 bases, and 11 bases lay between the germline ends. The CDR3 reads CASSLKALYEQYF. CDR3 DNA sequence: TGTGCCAGCAGCCTTAAGGCTCTCTACGAGCAGTACTTC.